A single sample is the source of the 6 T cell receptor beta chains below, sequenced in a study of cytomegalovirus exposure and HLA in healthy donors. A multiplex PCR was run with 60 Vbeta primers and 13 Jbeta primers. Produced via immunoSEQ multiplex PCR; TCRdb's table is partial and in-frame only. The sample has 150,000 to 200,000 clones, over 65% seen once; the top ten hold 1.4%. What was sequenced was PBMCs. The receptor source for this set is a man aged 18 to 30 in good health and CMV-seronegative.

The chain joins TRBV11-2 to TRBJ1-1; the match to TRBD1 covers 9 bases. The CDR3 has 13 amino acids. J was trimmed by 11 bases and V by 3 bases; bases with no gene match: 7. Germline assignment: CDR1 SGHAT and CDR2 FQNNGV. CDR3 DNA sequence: TGTGCCAGCAGCTTCGGGACAGGGTATGACGCTTTCTTT. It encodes CASSFGTGYDAFF.

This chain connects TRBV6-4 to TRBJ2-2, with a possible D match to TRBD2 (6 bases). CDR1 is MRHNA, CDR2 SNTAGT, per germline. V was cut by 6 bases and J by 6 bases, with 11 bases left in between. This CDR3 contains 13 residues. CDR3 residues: CASSGTSAGELFF. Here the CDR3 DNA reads TGTGCCAGCAGCGGGACTTCAGCCGGGGAGCTGTTTTTT.

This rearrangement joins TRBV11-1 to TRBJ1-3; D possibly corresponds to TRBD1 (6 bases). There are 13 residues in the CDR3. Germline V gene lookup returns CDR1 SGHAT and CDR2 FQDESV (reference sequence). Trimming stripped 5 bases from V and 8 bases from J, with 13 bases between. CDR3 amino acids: CASSRTDGHTIYF. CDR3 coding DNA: TGTGCCAGCAGCCGGACAGATGGTCACACCATATATTTT.

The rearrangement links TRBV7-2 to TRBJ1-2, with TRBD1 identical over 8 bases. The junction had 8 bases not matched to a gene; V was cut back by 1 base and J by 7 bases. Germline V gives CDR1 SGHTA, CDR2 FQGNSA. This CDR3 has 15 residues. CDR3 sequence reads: CASSLDPTGVRGYTF. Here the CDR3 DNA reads TGTGCCAGCAGCTTAGACCCGACAGGGGTTCGTGGCTACACCTTC. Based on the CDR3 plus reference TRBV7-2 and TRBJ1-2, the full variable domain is GAGVSQSPSNKVTEKGKDVELRCDPISGHTALYWYRQSLGQGLEFLIYFQGNSAPDKSGLPSDRFSAERTGGSVSTLTIQRTQQEDSAVYLCASSLDPTGVRGYTFGSGTRLTVV.

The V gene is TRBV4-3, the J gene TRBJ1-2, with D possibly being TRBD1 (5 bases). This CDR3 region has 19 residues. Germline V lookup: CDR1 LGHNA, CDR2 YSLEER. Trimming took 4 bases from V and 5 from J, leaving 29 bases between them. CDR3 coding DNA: TGCGCCAGCAGCCTGACGCGGGGTCAGGGAGGTCGCGGACGGTATGGCTACACCTTC. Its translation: CASSLTRGQGGRGRYGYTF.

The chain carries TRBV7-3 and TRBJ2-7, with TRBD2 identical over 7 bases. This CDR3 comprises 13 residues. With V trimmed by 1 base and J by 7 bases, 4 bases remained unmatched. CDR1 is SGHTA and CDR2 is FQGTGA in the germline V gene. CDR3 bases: TGTGCCAGCAGCTTAAGGGGGGAGGGGGAGCAGTACTTC. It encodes CASSLRGEGEQYF.